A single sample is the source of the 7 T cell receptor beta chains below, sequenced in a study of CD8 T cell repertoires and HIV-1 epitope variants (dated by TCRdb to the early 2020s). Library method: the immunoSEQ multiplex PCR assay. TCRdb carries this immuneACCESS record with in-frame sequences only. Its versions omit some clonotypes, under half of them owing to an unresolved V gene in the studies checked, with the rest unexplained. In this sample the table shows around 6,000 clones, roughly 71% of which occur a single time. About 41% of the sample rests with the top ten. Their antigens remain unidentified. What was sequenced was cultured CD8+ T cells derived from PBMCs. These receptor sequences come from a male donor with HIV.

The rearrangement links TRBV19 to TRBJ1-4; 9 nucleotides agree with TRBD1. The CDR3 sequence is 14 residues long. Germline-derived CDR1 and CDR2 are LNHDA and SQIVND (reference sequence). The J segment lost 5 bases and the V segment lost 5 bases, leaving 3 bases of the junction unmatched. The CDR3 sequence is CASSRTGENEKLFF. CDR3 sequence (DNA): TGTGCCAGTAGTCGGACAGGGGAGAATGAAAAACTGTTTTTT. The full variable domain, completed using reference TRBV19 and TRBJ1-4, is DGGITQSPKYLFRKEGQNVTLSCEQNLNHDAMYWYRQDPGQGLRLIYYSQIVNDFQKGDIAEGYSVSREKKESFPLTVTSAQKNPTAFYLCASSRTGENEKLFFGSGTQLSVL.

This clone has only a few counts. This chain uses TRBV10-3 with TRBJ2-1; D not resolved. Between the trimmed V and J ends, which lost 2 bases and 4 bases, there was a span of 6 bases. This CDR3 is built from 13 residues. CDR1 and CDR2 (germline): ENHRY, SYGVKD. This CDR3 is CAISERLYNEQFF. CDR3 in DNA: TGTGCCATCAGTGAGCGCTTATACAATGAGCAGTTCTTC.

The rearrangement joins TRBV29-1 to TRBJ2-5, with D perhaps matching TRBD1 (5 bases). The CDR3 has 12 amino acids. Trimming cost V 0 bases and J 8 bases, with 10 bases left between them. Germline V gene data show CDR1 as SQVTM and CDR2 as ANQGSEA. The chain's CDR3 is CSVEDRRGTQYF. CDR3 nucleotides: TGCAGCGTTGAAGATCGTAGGGGCACCCAGTACTTC.

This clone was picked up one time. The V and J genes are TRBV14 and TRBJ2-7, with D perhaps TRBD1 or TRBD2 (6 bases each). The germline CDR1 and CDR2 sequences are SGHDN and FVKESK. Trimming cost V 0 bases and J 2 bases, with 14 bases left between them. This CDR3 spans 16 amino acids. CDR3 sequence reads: CASSQDIGGRPYEQYF. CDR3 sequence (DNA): TGTGCCAGCAGCCAAGATATCGGGGGCCGTCCCTACGAGCAGTACTTC.

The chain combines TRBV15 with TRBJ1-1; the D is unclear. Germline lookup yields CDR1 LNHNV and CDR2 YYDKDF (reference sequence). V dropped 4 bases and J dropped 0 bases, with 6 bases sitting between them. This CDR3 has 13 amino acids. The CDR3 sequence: CATSTVMNTEAFF. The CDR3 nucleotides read TGTGCCACCAGCACCGTGATGAACACTGAAGCTTTCTTT.

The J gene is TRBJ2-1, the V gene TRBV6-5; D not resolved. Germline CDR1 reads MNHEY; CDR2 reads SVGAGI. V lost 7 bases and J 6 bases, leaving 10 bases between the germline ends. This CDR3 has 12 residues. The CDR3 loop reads CASITESNEQFF. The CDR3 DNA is TGTGCCAGCATTACAGAAAGCAATGAGCAGTTCTTC.

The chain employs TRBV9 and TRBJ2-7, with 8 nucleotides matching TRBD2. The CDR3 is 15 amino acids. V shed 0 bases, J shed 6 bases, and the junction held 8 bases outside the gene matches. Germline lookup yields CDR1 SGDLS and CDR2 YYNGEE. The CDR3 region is CASSVEGTSNVEQYF. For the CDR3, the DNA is TGTGCCAGCAGCGTAGAGGGGACTAGTAACGTCGAGCAGTACTTC. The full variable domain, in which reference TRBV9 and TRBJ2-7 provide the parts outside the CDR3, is DSGVTQTPKHLITATGQRVTLRCSPRSGDLSVYWYQQSLDQGLQFLIQYYNGEERAKGNILERFSAQQFPDLHSELNLSSLELGDSALYFCASSVEGTSNVEQYFGPGTRLTVT.